A selection of T cell receptor beta chains follows, all from one sample in a study of cytotoxic CD8 clonotypes in ibrutinib-treated CLL. Sequenced by immunoSEQ multiplex PCR; TCRdb stores in-frame clones only, minus some. The sample shows approximately 26,000 clones, roughly 85% of them seen only once. The source was PBMCs, collected after 24 months of ibrutinib treatment. These receptors all come from a human donor with chronic lymphocytic leukemia. Each CDR3 is given with its conserved first and last residue. D genes are given only for firm matches. Clone sizes are given selectively: once, few, many, or a class where the clone is expanded.

v_gene: TRBV7-9
j_gene: TRBJ2-6
d_gene: NA
abundance: NA
CDR3aa: CASSHRGAGQDGANVLTF
CDR3nt: TGTGCCAGCAGCCACCGGGGGGCAGGACAAGATGGGGCCAACGTCCTGACTTTC

v_gene: TRBV10-1
j_gene: TRBJ2-7
d_gene: NA
abundance: NA
CDR3aa: CASSARPAGEQYF
CDR3nt: TGCGCCAGCAGTGCTAGACCAGCTGGCGAGCAGTACTTC

v_gene: TRBV6-5
j_gene: TRBJ2-7
d_gene: TRBD2
abundance: NA
CDR3aa: CASSPRLAGAYEQYF
CDR3nt: TGTGCCAGCAGCCCGAGACTAGCGGGGGCCTACGAGCAGTACTTC

v_gene: TRBV27
j_gene: TRBJ2-7
d_gene: TRBD2
abundance: few
CDR3aa: CASQTTSGVGEQYF
CDR3nt: TGTGCCAGCCAAACGACTAGCGGGGTGGGGGAGCAGTACTTC

v_gene: TRBV10-1
j_gene: TRBJ1-5
d_gene: TRBD1
abundance: NA
CDR3aa: CASSEGQGIGQPQHF
CDR3nt: TGCGCCAGCAGTGAAGGACAGGGGATCGGGCAGCCCCAGCATTTT

v_gene: TRBV11-2
j_gene: TRBJ2-7
d_gene: TRBD2
abundance: NA
CDR3aa: CASSLRWGLAGGKAYEQYF
CDR3nt: TGTGCCAGCAGCTTGCGCTGGGGACTAGCGGGGGGGAAAGCCTACGAGCAGTACTTC

v_gene: TRBV18
j_gene: TRBJ2-7
d_gene: NA
abundance: NA
CDR3aa: CASSPSEAVYEQYF
CDR3nt: TGTGCCAGCTCACCGTCCGAGGCTGTATACGAGCAGTACTTC

v_gene: TRBV19
j_gene: TRBJ2-3
d_gene: NA
abundance: NA
CDR3aa: CASVRQAGGTDTQYF
CDR3nt: TGTGCCAGCGTTAGACAGGCCGGTGGGACAGATACGCAGTATTTT

v_gene: TRBV5-1
j_gene: TRBJ2-3
d_gene: NA
abundance: NA
CDR3aa: CASSFSVGIADTQYF
CDR3nt: TGCGCCAGCAGCTTCTCGGTCGGGATTGCAGATACGCAGTATTTT

v_gene: TRBV10-2
j_gene: TRBJ2-1
d_gene: TRBD2
abundance: large
CDR3aa: CASSEKLWREGPYNEQFF
CDR3nt: TGCGCCAGCAGTGAGAAGTTATGGAGGGAGGGCCCGTACAATGAGCAGTTCTTC

v_gene: TRBV29-1
j_gene: TRBJ2-6
d_gene: NA
abundance: NA
CDR3aa: CSASEKGILGANVLTF
CDR3nt: TGCAGCGCTTCCGAAAAGGGGATTTTGGGGGCCAACGTCCTGACTTTC

v_gene: TRBV7-2
j_gene: TRBJ1-1
d_gene: TRBD1
abundance: NA
CDR3aa: CASSPRGLNTEAFF
CDR3nt: TGTGCCAGCAGCCCCAGGGGGCTGAACACTGAAGCTTTCTTT

v_gene: TRBV6-1
j_gene: TRBJ2-1
d_gene: TRBD2
abundance: NA
CDR3aa: CASSDGTRNYNEQFF
CDR3nt: TGTGCCAGCAGTGATGGGACTAGAAACTACAATGAGCAGTTCTTC

v_gene: TRBV18
j_gene: TRBJ2-1
d_gene: TRBD1
abundance: NA
CDR3aa: CASSPRTGGSYNEQFF
CDR3nt: TGTGCCAGCTCACCACGGACAGGGGGCTCCTACAATGAGCAGTTCTTC

v_gene: TRBV19
j_gene: TRBJ2-6
d_gene: NA
abundance: NA
CDR3aa: CASALGFGSGANVLTF
CDR3nt: TGTGCCAGTGCACTGGGATTCGGCTCTGGGGCCAACGTCCTGACTTTC

v_gene: TRBV10-3
j_gene: TRBJ2-1
d_gene: NA
abundance: NA
CDR3aa: CAISEQTESEQFF
CDR3nt: TGTGCCATCAGTGAACAGACAGAGAGTGAGCAGTTCTTC

v_gene: TRBV6-5
j_gene: TRBJ2-1
d_gene: TRBD1
abundance: few
CDR3aa: CASSPSTGGYEQFF
CDR3nt: TGTGCCAGCAGCCCCTCCACAGGGGGTTATGAGCAGTTCTTC

v_gene: TRBV29-1
j_gene: TRBJ2-3
d_gene: TRBD2
abundance: once
CDR3aa: CSATISGGSTDTQYF
CDR3nt: TGCAGCGCTACTATTAGCGGGGGGAGCACAGATACGCAGTATTTT

v_gene: TRBV18
j_gene: TRBJ1-6
d_gene: NA
abundance: NA
CDR3aa: CASSPSSYNSPLHF
CDR3nt: TGTGCCAGCTCACCAAGCTCCTATAATTCACCCCTCCACTTT

v_gene: TRBV19
j_gene: TRBJ1-1
d_gene: NA
abundance: NA
CDR3aa: CASSMVGFEAFF
CDR3nt: TGTGCCAGTAGTATGGTCGGGTTCGAAGCTTTCTTT

v_gene: TRBV7-3
j_gene: TRBJ2-1
d_gene: NA
abundance: NA
CDR3aa: CASSLGNEQFF
CDR3nt: TGTGCCAGCAGCTTAGGCAATGAGCAGTTCTTC

v_gene: TRBV7-2
j_gene: TRBJ2-3
d_gene: TRBD2
abundance: NA
CDR3aa: CASSLAVRLAGGQVNTDTQYF
CDR3nt: TGTGCCAGCAGCTTAGCGGTCCGGCTAGCGGGGGGTCAAGTTAACACAGATACGCAGTATTTT

v_gene: TRBV7-7
j_gene: TRBJ2-7
d_gene: NA
abundance: medium-sized
CDR3aa: CASSLGTVYEQYF
CDR3nt: TGTGCTAGCAGCTTAGGTACGGTCTACGAGCAGTACTTC

v_gene: TRBV10-3
j_gene: TRBJ2-1
d_gene: TRBD1
abundance: NA
CDR3aa: CAIGQGEDEQFF
CDR3nt: TGTGCCATCGGACAGGGCGAAGATGAGCAGTTCTTC

v_gene: TRBV7-9
j_gene: TRBJ2-2
d_gene: NA
abundance: NA
CDR3aa: CASSFSPENTGELFF
CDR3nt: TGTGCCAGCAGCTTCTCCCCAGAGAACACCGGGGAGCTGTTTTTT

v_gene: TRBV6-5
j_gene: TRBJ2-1
d_gene: NA
abundance: NA
CDR3aa: CASTEDSSSYNEQFF
CDR3nt: TGTGCCAGCACCGAAGACAGTAGCTCCTACAATGAGCAGTTCTTC

v_gene: TRBV7-6
j_gene: TRBJ2-5
d_gene: TRBD1
abundance: once
CDR3aa: CASSLGSTGTGAGETQYF
CDR3nt: TGTGCCAGCAGCTTAGGAAGCACCGGGACAGGGGCGGGAGAGACCCAGTACTTC

v_gene: TRBV11-3
j_gene: TRBJ2-3
d_gene: TRBD2
abundance: NA
CDR3aa: CASSPLAGGVGTQYF
CDR3nt: TGTGCCAGCAGCCCGCTAGCGGGGGGGGTAGGGACGCAGTATTTT

v_gene: TRBV10-3
j_gene: TRBJ2-5
d_gene: TRBD2
abundance: NA
CDR3aa: CAISESSGGTQYF
CDR3nt: TGTGCCATCAGTGAGTCTAGCGGGGGGACCCAGTACTTC

v_gene: TRBV10-3
j_gene: TRBJ1-1
d_gene: TRBD1
abundance: once
CDR3aa: CAIRDPGGGPMNTEAFF
CDR3nt: TGTGCCATCAGAGACCCAGGGGGGGGGCCCATGAACACTGAAGCTTTCTTT

v_gene: TRBV11-2
j_gene: TRBJ1-4
d_gene: NA
abundance: NA
CDR3aa: CASSLQRGASREKLFF
CDR3nt: TGTGCCAGCAGCCTCCAGCGGGGCGCGAGTAGGGAAAAACTGTTTTTT

v_gene: TRBV11-2
j_gene: TRBJ1-4
d_gene: NA
abundance: NA
CDR3aa: CASSLGGRGWEKLFF
CDR3nt: TGTGCCAGCAGCTTAGGTGGCAGGGGCTGGGAAAAACTGTTTTTT

v_gene: TRBV5-1
j_gene: TRBJ2-1
d_gene: TRBD2
abundance: NA
CDR3aa: CASSSGLAGGPYNEQFF
CDR3nt: TGCGCCAGCAGCTCCGGACTAGCGGGGGGGCCTTACAATGAGCAGTTCTTC

v_gene: TRBV5-1
j_gene: TRBJ2-3
d_gene: NA
abundance: NA
CDR3aa: CASSLAQPPTDTQYF
CDR3nt: TGCGCCAGCAGCTTGGCCCAGCCCCCCACGGATACGCAGTATTTT

v_gene: TRBV7-8
j_gene: TRBJ2-3
d_gene: NA
abundance: once
CDR3aa: CASSLGQRTDTQYF
CDR3nt: TGTGCCAGCAGCTTAGGACAGCGCACAGATACGCAGTATTTT

v_gene: TRBV6-4
j_gene: TRBJ2-1
d_gene: NA
abundance: NA
CDR3aa: CASSPRDNYNEQFF
CDR3nt: TGTGCCAGCAGTCCCCGGGACAACTACAATGAGCAGTTCTTC

v_gene: TRBV5-6
j_gene: TRBJ2-3
d_gene: TRBD1
abundance: NA
CDR3aa: CASSVKPGQGASTDTQYF
CDR3nt: TGTGCCAGCAGCGTGAAACCGGGACAGGGGGCCAGCACAGATACGCAGTATTTT

v_gene: TRBV2
j_gene: TRBJ2-3
d_gene: TRBD2
abundance: NA
CDR3aa: CASGTSGGLHTQYF
CDR3nt: TGTGCCAGCGGCACTAGCGGGGGGTTGCATACGCAGTATTTT

v_gene: TRBV5-1
j_gene: TRBJ1-4
d_gene: NA
abundance: NA
CDR3aa: CASSLAGQIKPEKLFF
CDR3nt: TGCGCCAGCAGCTTGGCCGGCCAGATTAAACCAGAAAAACTGTTTTTT

v_gene: TRBV7-9
j_gene: TRBJ1-2
d_gene: NA
abundance: NA
CDR3aa: CASSLQSSPSYGYTF
CDR3nt: TGTGCCAGCAGCCTTCAATCGTCCCCCTCCTATGGCTACACCTTC

v_gene: TRBV28
j_gene: TRBJ2-3
d_gene: NA
abundance: NA
CDR3aa: CASSSRTIRADTQYF
CDR3nt: TGTGCCAGCAGTTCCCGGACCATTAGGGCAGATACGCAGTATTTT

v_gene: TRBV9
j_gene: TRBJ1-5
d_gene: NA
abundance: NA
CDR3aa: CASSVGGGSSNQPQHF
CDR3nt: TGTGCCAGCAGCGTAGGGGGGGGCAGTAGCAATCAGCCCCAGCATTTT

v_gene: TRBV28
j_gene: TRBJ1-6
d_gene: NA
abundance: few
CDR3aa: CASSLMREESSYNSPLHF
CDR3nt: TGTGCCAGCAGTTTAATGAGGGAGGAGAGCTCCTATAATTCACCCCTCCACTTT

v_gene: TRBV6-5
j_gene: TRBJ1-1
d_gene: NA
abundance: NA
CDR3aa: CASTLGGGDTEAFF
CDR3nt: TGTGCCAGCACTCTAGGAGGAGGGGACACTGAAGCTTTCTTT

v_gene: TRBV14
j_gene: TRBJ2-5
d_gene: NA
abundance: NA
CDR3aa: CASSQDTGTAYQETQYF
CDR3nt: TGTGCCAGCAGCCAAGATACCGGGACGGCGTACCAAGAGACCCAGTACTTC

v_gene: TRBV20-1
j_gene: TRBJ2-7
d_gene: NA
abundance: NA
CDR3aa: CSAYSFEQYF
CDR3nt: TGCAGTGCTTATAGTTTTGAGCAGTACTTC

v_gene: TRBV11-2
j_gene: TRBJ2-2
d_gene: NA
abundance: NA
CDR3aa: CASSLPAAGELFF
CDR3nt: TGTGCCAGCAGCTTACCTGCGGCCGGGGAGCTGTTTTTT

v_gene: TRBV11-2
j_gene: TRBJ2-1
d_gene: NA
abundance: once
CDR3aa: CASSLVFLAAGLSYNEQFF
CDR3nt: TGTGCCAGCAGCTTAGTGTTTTTAGCAGCTGGACTCTCCTACAATGAGCAGTTCTTC

v_gene: TRBV19
j_gene: TRBJ1-5
d_gene: NA
abundance: few
CDR3aa: CASSRTDSNQPQHF
CDR3nt: TGTGCCAGTAGTAGGACAGATAGCAATCAGCCCCAGCATTTT

v_gene: TRBV21-1
j_gene: TRBJ2-1
d_gene: NA
abundance: NA
CDR3aa: CASSNRSGGKQFF
CDR3nt: TGTGCCAGCAGCAACAGGAGCGGGGGGAAGCAGTTCTTC

v_gene: TRBV6-6
j_gene: TRBJ2-2
d_gene: NA
abundance: NA
CDR3aa: CASMPGAVLGELFF
CDR3nt: TGTGCCAGCATGCCAGGGGCTGTGCTCGGGGAGCTGTTTTTT

v_gene: TRBV25-1
j_gene: TRBJ2-5
d_gene: TRBD2
abundance: NA
CDR3aa: CASSGAGQETQYF
CDR3nt: TGTGCCAGCAGTGGAGCGGGGCAAGAGACCCAGTACTTC

v_gene: TRBV6-5
j_gene: TRBJ1-5
d_gene: NA
abundance: NA
CDR3aa: CASSYQNQPQHF
CDR3nt: TGTGCCAGCAGTTACCAGAACCAGCCCCAGCATTTT

v_gene: TRBV6-5
j_gene: TRBJ2-1
d_gene: TRBD2
abundance: NA
CDR3aa: CASSYSLLADYNEQFF
CDR3nt: TGTGCCAGCAGTTACTCGCTACTAGCGGATTACAATGAGCAGTTCTTC

v_gene: TRBV5-6
j_gene: TRBJ2-2
d_gene: NA
abundance: NA
CDR3aa: CASSLMFGDLEYRTGELFF
CDR3nt: TGTGCCAGCAGCTTAATGTTCGGGGACCTAGAGTATCGCACCGGGGAGCTGTTTTTT

v_gene: TRBV4-2
j_gene: TRBJ1-4
d_gene: NA
abundance: once
CDR3aa: CASSLGRVNEKLFF
CDR3nt: TGTGCCAGCAGCTTGGGAAGGGTTAATGAAAAACTGTTTTTT